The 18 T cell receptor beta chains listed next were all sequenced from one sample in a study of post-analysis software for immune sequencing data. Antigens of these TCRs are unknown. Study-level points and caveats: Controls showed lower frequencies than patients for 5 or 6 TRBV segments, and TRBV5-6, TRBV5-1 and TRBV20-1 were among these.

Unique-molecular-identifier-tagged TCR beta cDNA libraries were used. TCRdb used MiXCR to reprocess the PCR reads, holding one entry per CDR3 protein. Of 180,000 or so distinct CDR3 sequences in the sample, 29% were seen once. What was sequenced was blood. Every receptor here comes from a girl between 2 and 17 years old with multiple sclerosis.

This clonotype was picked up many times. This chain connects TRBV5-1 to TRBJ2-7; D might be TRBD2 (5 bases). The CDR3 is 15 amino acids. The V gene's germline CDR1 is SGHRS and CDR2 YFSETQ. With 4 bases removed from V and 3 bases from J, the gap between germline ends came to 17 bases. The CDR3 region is CASSTPNGLLYEQYF. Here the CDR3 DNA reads TGCGCCAGCAGCACGCCGAACGGACTCCTCTACGAGCAGTACTTC.

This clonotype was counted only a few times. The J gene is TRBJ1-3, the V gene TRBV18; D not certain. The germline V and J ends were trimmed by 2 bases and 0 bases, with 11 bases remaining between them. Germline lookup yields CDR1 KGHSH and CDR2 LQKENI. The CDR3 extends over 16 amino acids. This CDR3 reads CASSPAVQTSGNTIYF. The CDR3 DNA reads TGTGCCAGCTCACCAGCTGTACAGACCTCTGGAAACACCATATATTTT.

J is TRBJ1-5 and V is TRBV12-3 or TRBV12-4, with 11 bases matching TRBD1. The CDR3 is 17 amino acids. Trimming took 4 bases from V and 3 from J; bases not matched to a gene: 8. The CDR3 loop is CASSSPRGQGDNQPQHF. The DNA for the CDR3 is TGTGCCAGCAGTTCACCCAGGGGACAGGGGGACAATCAGCCCCAGCATTTT.

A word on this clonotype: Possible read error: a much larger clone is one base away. Here the CDR3 reads CASRAANVRTF. The CDR3 nucleotides are TGTGCCAGCAGGGCGGCCAACGTCCGGACTTTC. The V call is TRBV6-1, the J call TRBJ2-6, with no clear D. Germline values: CDR1 MNHNS, CDR2 SASEGT. This CDR3 region has 11 residues.

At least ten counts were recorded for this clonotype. The CDR3 DNA is TGCAGTGCTAGAGATCGTCGGGGGGTTCGCGCAGATACGCAGTATTTT. Protein: CSARDRRGVRADTQYF. This chain connects TRBV20-1 to TRBJ2-3; 7 bases match TRBD2. J was trimmed by 4 bases and V by 0 bases; bases with no gene match: 10. There are 16 residues in the CDR3. The V gene's germline CDR1 is DFQATT and CDR2 SNEGSKA (reference sequence).

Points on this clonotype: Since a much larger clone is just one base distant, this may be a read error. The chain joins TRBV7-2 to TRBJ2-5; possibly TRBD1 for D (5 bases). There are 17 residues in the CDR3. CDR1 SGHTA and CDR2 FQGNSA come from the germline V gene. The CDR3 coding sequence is TGTGCCGGCAGCTTTTGGGGCTTGGGTAGCCCCCAAGAGACCCAGTACTTC. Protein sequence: CAGSFWGLGSPQETQYF.

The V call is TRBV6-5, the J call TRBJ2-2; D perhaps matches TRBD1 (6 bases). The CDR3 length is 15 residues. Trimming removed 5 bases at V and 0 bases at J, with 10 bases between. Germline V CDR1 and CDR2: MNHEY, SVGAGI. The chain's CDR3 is CASSLQGANTGELFF. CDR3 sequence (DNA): TGTGCCAGCAGTCTACAGGGAGCGAACACCGGGGAGCTGTTTTTT.

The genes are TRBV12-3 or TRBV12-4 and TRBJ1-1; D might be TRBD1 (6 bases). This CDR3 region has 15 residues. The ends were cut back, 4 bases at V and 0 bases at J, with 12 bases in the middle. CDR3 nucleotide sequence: TGTGCCAGCAGTTACGGGGGGCGAGTGAACACTGAAGCTTTCTTT. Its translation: CASSYGGRVNTEAFF.

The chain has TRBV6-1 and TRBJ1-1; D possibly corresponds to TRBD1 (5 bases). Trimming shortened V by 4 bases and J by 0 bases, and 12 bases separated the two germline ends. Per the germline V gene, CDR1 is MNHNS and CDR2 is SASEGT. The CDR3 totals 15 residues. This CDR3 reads CASSGKKGLNTEAFF. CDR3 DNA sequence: TGTGCCAGCAGTGGTAAAAAGGGACTGAACACTGAAGCTTTCTTT.

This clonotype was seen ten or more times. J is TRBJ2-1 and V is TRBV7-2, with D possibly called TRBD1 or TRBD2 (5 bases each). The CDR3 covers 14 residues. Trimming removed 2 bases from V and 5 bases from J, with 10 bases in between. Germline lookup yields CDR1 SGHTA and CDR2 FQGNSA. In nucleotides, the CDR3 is TGTGCCAGCAGCTTAAGGGTGGGGGACAATGAGCAGTTCTTC. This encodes CASSLRVGDNEQFF.

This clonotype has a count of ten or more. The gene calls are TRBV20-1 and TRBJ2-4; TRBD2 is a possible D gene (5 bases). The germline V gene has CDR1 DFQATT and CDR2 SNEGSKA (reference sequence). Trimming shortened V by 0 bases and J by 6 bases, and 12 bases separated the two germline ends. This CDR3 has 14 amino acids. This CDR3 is CSARDPRAGNIQYF. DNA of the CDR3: TGCAGTGCTAGAGATCCGAGGGCGGGAAACATTCAGTACTTC.

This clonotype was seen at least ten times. CDR3 coding DNA: TGTGCCAGCAGCCCCCGAGAGGGGGTTAGCGGGAGGTACGAGCAGTACTTC. Translating it yields CASSPREGVSGRYEQYF. This chain joins TRBV7-9 and TRBJ2-7, with 10 bases lining up with TRBD2. The CDR3 contains 17 residues. Germline assignment: CDR1 SEHNR and CDR2 FQNEAQ (reference sequence). V gave up 5 bases and J gave up 4 bases; unmatched junction bases: 14.

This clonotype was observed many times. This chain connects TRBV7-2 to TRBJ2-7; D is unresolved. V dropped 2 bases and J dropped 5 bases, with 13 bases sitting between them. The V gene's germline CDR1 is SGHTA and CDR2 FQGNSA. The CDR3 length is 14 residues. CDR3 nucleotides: TGTGCCAGCAGCTTATTAGCCCCGATCCACGAGCAGTACTTC. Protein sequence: CASSLLAPIHEQYF. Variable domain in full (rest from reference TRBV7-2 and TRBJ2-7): GAGVSQSPSNKVTEKGKDVELRCDPISGHTALYWYRQSLGQGLEFLIYFQGNSAPDKSGLPSDRFSAERTGGSVSTLTIQRTQQEDSAVYLCASSLLAPIHEQYFGPGTRLTVT.

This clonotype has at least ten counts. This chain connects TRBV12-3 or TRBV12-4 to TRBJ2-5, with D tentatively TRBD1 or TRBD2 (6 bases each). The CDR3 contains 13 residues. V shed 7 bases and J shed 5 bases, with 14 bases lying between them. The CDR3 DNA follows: TGTGCCAGCACCCGGGGGCCTTTTGAGACCCAGTACTTC. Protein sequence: CASTRGPFETQYF.

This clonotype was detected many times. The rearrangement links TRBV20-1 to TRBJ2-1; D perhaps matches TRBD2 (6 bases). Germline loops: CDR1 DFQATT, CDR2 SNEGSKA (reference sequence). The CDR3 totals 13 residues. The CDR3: CKPRGGGYNEQFF. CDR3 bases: TGCAAACCAAGGGGAGGAGGGTACAATGAGCAGTTCTTC.

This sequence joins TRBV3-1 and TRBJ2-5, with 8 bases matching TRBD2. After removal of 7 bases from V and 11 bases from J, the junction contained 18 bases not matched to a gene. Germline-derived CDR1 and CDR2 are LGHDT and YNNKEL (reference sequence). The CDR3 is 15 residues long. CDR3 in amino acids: CASTSAGGSDNEQYF. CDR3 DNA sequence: TGTGCCAGCACCTCGGCGGGAGGTAGTGACAATGAGCAGTACTTC.

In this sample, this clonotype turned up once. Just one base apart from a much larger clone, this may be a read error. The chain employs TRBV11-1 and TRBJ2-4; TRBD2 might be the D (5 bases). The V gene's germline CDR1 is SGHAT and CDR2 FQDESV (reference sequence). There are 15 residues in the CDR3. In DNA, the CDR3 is TGTGCCGGCAGCTTAGAGGGTTATGGCAAAAACATTCAGTACTTC. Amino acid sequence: CAGSLEGYGKNIQYF.

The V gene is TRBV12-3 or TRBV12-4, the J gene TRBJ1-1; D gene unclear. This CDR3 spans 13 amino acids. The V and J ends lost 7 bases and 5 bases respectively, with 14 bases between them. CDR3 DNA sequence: TGTGCCAGCACCTCAATGGGGTCTACTGAAGCTTTCTTT. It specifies CASTSMGSTEAFF.